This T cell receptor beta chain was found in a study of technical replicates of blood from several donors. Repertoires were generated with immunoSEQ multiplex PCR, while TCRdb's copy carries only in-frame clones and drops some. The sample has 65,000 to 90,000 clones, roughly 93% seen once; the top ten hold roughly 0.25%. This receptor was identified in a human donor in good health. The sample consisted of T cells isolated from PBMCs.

This chain's CDR3 is CASSLADSYYEQYF. CDR3 nucleotide sequence: TGTGCCAGCAGCTTAGCCGACTCCTACTACGAGCAGTACTTC. The genes are TRBV7-6 and TRBJ2-7; D is ambiguous. Germline V CDR1 and CDR2: SGHVS, FNYEAQ. V was pared by 0 bases and J by 3 bases, with 9 bases between. This CDR3 is 14 amino acids long.